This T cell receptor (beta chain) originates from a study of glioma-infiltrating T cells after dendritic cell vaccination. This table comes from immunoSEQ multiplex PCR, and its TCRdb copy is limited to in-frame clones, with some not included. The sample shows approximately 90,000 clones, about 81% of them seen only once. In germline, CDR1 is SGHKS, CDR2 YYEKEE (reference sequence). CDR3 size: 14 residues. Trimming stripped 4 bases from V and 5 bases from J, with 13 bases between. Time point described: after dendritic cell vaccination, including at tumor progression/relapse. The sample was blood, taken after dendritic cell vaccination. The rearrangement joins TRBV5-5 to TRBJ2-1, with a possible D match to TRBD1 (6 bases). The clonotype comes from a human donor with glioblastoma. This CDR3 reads CASSPTGSHNEQFF. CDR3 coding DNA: TGTGCCAGCAGCCCGACAGGAAGCCACAATGAGCAGTTCTTC.